Listed here is a single TCR beta chain. The record originates from a study of cytomegalovirus exposure and HLA in healthy donors. The PCR ran on 60 Vbeta and 13 Jbeta primers. Libraries were prepared by immunoSEQ multiplex PCR; TCRdb keeps only in-frame clonotypes and omits some of them. The table lists over 100,000 clones, 83% of them singletons, with roughly 2.6% in the top ten. Germline CDR1 and CDR2: SGHTS and YDEGEE. The CDR3 consists of 13 residues. Trimming stripped 2 bases from V and 5 bases from J, with 9 bases between. The sample comprised PBMCs. The sequence came from a man aged 40-49 years in good health and CMV-seronegative. V is TRBV5-8 and J is TRBJ2-3, with unresolved D. CDR3 nucleotide sequence: TGTGCCAGCAGCTTTCGAGGTCAAGATACGCAGTATTTT. Amino acids: CASSFRGQDTQYF.